This T cell receptor beta chain was recovered during a study of blood T cell repertoires in COVID-19. The length of the CDR3 is 12 residues. The germline V gene has CDR1 MNHNY and CDR2 SVGAGI (reference sequence). V shed 2 bases and J shed 6 bases, with 6 bases lying between them. Authors' processing steps: Cell counts per sample came from amplifying reference gene primers. Method: immunoSEQ multiplex PCR; TCRdb's copy keeps in-frame clones and lacks some. Clone size and V and J calls were adopted from that table, with D and trimming inferred from the DNA. The sample lists some 300,000 clones; 90% were seen once.

V usage is TRBV6-6 and J usage is TRBJ2-3; weak D call: TRBD2 (6 bases). Sequencing used PBMCs or T cells enriched from blood (not recorded which). This clonotype was obtained from a woman aged 18-35 years with acute COVID-19. CDR3 nucleotide sequence: TGTGCCAGCAGTTACCGGGGGGATACGCAGTATTTT. This translates into CASSYRGDTQYF.